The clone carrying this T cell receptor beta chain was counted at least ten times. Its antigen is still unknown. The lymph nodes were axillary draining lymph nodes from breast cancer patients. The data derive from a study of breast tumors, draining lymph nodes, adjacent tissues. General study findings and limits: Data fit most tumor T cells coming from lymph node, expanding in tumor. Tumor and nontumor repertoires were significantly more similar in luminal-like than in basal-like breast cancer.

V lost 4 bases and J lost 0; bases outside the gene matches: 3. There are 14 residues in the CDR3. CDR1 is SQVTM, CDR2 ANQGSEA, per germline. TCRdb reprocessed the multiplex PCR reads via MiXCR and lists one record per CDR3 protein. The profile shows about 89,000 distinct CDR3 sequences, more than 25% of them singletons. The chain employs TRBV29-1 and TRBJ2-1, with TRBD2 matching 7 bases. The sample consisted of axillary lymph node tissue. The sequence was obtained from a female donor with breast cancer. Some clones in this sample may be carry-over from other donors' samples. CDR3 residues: CSVGGGISYNEQFF. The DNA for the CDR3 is TGCAGCGTTGGGGGGGGGATCTCCTACAATGAGCAGTTCTTC.